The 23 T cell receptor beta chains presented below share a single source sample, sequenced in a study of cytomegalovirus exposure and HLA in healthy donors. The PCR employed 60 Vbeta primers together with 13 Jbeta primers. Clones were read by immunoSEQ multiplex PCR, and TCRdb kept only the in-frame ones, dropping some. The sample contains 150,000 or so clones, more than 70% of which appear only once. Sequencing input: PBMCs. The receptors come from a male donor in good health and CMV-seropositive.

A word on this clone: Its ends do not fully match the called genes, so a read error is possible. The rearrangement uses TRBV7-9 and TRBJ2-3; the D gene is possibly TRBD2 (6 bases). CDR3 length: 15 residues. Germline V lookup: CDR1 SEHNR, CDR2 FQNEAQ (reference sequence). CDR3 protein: CATSRRGTSTDTQYF. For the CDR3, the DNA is TGTGCCACCAGCCGCCGGGGGACTAGCACAGATACGCAGTATTTT.

For the CDR3, the DNA is TGCGCCAGCAGCGGAGGGAGGGTCCAAGAGACCCAGTACTTC. Amino acid sequence: CASSGGRVQETQYF. V and J are TRBV5-1 and TRBJ2-5; 7 nucleotides agree with TRBD2. Germline V gives CDR1 SGHRS, CDR2 YFSETQ. J gave up 1 base and V 4 bases, and 4 bases lay outside the gene matches. The CDR3 runs 14 residues. Supplemented by reference TRBV5-1 and TRBJ2-5, the full variable domain reads KAGVTQTPRYLIKTRGQQVTLSCSPISGHRSVSWYQQTPGQGLQFLFEYFSETQRNKGNFPGRFSGRQFSNSRSEMNVSTLELGDSALYLCASSGGRVQETQYFGPGTRLLVL.

This chain's CDR3 is CASSQGRGSDEQYF. The CDR3 bases are TGTGCCAGCAGCCAAGGCCGGGGTAGCGACGAGCAGTACTTC. This chain joins TRBV4-2 and TRBJ2-7; weak D call: TRBD2 (5 bases). Trimming left V 1 base short and J 5 bases short, with 12 bases between. The CDR3 runs to 14 residues. The germline CDR1 and CDR2 sequences are LGHNA and YNFKEQ.

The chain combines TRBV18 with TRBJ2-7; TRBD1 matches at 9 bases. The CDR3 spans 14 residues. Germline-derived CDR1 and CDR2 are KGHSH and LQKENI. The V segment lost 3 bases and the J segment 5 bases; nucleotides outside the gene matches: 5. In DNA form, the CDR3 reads TGTGCCAGCTCACCCGGGACAGGGAGCAACGAGCAGTACTTC. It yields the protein CASSPGTGSNEQYF. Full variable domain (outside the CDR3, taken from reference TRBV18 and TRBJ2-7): NAGVMQNPRHLVRRRGQEARLRCSPMKGHSHVYWYRQLPEEGLKFMVYLQKENIIDESGMPKERFSAEFPKEGPSILRIQQVVRGDSAAYFCASSPGTGSNEQYFGPGTRLTVT.

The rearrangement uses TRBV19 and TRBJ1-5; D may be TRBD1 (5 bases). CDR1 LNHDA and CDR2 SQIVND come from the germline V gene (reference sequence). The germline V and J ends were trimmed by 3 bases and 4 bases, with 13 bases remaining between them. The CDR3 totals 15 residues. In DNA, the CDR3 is TGTGCCAGTAGTATGTTCGGGGAGGGGAATCAGCCCCAGCATTTT. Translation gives CASSMFGEGNQPQHF.

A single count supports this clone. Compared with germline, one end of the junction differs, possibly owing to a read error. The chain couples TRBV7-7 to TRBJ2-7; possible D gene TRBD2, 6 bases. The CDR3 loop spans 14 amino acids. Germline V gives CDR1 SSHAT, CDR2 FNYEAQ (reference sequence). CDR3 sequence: CASSPGGTAYEQYF. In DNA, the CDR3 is TGTGCTAGCAGCCCCGGGGGAACAGCCTACGAGCAGTACTTC. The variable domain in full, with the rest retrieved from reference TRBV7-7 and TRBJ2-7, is GAGVSQSPRYKVTKRGQDVTLRCDPISSHATLYWYQQALGQGPEFLTYFNYEAQPDKSGLPSDRFSAERPEGSISTLTIQRTEQRDSAMYRCASSPGGTAYEQYFGPGTRLTVT.

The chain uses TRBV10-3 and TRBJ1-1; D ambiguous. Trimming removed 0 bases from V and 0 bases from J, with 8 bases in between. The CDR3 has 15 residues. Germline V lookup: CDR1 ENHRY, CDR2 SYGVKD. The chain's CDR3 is CAISESGGLNTEAFF. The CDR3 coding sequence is TGTGCCATCAGTGAGTCTGGCGGGTTGAACACTGAAGCTTTCTTT.

The CDR3 protein is CASSLGGQGTEQYF. The CDR3 bases are TGTGCCAGCAGCCTAGGGGGACAGGGGACTGAGCAGTACTTC. This chain links TRBV7-6 with TRBJ2-7; 10 bases fit TRBD1. The CDR3 is 14 amino acids. Unmatched junction bases numbered 8, after V lost 5 bases and J lost 7 bases. Germline V lookup: CDR1 SGHVS, CDR2 FNYEAQ.

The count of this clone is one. This CDR3 is CASSETGTGDYGYTF. The CDR3 bases are TGTGCCAGCAGCGAGACAGGGACAGGAGACTATGGCTACACCTTC. The chain carries TRBV9 and TRBJ1-2, with 8 bases matching TRBD1. Germline V gene data show CDR1 as SGDLS and CDR2 as YYNGEE. Trimming at V came to 3 bases and at J to 3 bases, leaving 7 bases not matched to a gene. This CDR3 region has 15 residues.

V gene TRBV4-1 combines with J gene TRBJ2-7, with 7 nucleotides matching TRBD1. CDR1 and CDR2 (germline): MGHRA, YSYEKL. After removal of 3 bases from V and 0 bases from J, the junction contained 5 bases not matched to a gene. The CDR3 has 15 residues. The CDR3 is CASSQAGTASYEQYF. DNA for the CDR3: TGCGCCAGCAGCCAGGCCGGGACAGCCTCCTACGAGCAGTACTTC.

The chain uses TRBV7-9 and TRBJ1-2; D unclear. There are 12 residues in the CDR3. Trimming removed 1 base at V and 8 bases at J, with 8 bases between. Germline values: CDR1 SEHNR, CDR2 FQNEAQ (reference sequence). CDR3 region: CASSLEEGGYTF. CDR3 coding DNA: TGTGCCAGCAGCTTAGAGGAGGGAGGCTACACCTTC.

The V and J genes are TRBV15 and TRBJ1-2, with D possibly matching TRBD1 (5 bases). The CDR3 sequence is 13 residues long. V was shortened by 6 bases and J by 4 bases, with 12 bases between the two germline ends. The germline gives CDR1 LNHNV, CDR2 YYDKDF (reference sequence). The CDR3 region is CATRPKGPYGYTF. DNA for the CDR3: TGTGCCACCAGGCCTAAGGGGCCCTATGGCTACACCTTC.

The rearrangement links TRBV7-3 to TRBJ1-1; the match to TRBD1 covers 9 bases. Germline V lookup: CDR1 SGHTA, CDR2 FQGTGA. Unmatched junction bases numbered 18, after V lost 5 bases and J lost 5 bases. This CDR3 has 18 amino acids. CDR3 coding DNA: TGTGCCAGCAGCCCAAACATCCGGGACAGGGTTGGGAGAACTGAAGCTTTCTTT. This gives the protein CASSPNIRDRVGRTEAFF.

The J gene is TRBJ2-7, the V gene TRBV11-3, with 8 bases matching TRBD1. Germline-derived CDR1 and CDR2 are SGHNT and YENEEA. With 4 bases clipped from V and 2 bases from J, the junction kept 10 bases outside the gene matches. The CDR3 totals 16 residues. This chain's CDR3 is CASSSRWGTGTYEQYF. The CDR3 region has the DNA TGTGCCAGCAGCTCTCGATGGGGGACAGGCACCTACGAGCAGTACTTC.

CDR3 in amino acids: CASSFRSPILYEQYF. Here the CDR3 DNA reads TGTGCCAGCAGTTTCAGATCCCCCATCCTCTACGAGCAGTACTTC. The chain is built from TRBV27 and TRBJ2-7, with D hard to call. CDR1 and CDR2 (germline): MNHEY, SMNVEV (reference sequence). This CDR3 is 15 amino acids long. The germline V and J ends were trimmed by 3 bases and 3 bases, with 15 bases remaining between them.

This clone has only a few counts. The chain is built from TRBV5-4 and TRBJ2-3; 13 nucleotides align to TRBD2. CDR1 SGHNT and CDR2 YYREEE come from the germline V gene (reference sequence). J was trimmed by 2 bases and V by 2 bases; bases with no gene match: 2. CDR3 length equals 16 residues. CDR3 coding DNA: TGTGCCAGCAGCTTACTAGCGGGAGGGAACACAGATACGCAGTATTTT. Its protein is CASSLLAGGNTDTQYF.

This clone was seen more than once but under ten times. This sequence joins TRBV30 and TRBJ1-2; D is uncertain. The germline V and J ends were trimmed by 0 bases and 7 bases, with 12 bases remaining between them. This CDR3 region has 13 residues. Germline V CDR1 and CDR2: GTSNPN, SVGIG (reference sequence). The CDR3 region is CAWSVPQDSGYTF. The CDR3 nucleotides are TGTGCCTGGAGTGTACCCCAGGATAGTGGCTACACCTTC. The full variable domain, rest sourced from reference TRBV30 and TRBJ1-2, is SQTIHQWPATLVQPVGSPLSLECTVEGTSNPNLYWYRQAAGRGLQLLFYSVGIGQISSEVPQNLSASRPQDRQFILSSKKLLLSDSGFYLCAWSVPQDSGYTFGSGTRLTVV.

The CDR3 DNA reads TGCGCCAGCAGTGAGTTTTTGGGTCGACTAGCGGAGCAGTATTTT. The encoded protein is CASSEFLGRLAEQYF. The rearrangement links TRBV10-1 to TRBJ2-3; 9 bases agree with TRBD2. V lost 1 base to trimming and J lost 11 bases; unmatched junction nucleotides: 10. In germline, CDR1 is WNHNN, CDR2 SYGVQD (reference sequence). The CDR3 runs 15 residues.

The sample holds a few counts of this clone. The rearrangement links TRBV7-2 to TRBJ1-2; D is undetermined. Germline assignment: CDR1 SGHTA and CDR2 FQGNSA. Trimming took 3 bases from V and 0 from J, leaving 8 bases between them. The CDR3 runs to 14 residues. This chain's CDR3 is CASSFPGTNYGYTF. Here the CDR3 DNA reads TGTGCCAGCAGCTTTCCGGGAACTAACTATGGCTACACCTTC. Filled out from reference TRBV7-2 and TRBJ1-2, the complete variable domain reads GAGVSQSPSNKVTEKGKDVELRCDPISGHTALYWYRQSLGQGLEFLIYFQGNSAPDKSGLPSDRFSAERTGGSVSTLTIQRTQQEDSAVYLCASSFPGTNYGYTFGSGTRLTVV.

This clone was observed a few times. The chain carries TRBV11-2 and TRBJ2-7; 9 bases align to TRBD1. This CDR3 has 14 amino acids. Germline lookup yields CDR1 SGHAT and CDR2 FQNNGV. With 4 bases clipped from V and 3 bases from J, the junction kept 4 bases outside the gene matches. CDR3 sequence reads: CASSSGQGFYEQYF. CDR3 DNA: TGTGCCAGCAGCTCCGGACAGGGGTTCTACGAGCAGTACTTC.

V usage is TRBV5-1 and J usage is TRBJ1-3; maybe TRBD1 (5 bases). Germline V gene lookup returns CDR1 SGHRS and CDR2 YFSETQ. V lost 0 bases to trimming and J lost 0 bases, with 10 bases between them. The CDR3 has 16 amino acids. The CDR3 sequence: CASSLAEGSSGNTIYF. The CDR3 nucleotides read TGCGCCAGCAGCTTGGCGGAGGGGTCCTCTGGAAACACCATATATTTT.

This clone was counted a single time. The CDR3 coding sequence is TGTGCCAGCAGCACCGTGGGAGACAAGAACACCGGGGAGCTGTTTTTT. Translated, it gives CASSTVGDKNTGELFF. This chain uses TRBV9 with TRBJ2-2; the D gene is possibly TRBD2 (5 bases). The germline V gene has CDR1 SGDLS and CDR2 YYNGEE. V was shortened by 4 bases and J by 1 base, with 14 bases between the two germline ends. This CDR3 is built from 16 residues.

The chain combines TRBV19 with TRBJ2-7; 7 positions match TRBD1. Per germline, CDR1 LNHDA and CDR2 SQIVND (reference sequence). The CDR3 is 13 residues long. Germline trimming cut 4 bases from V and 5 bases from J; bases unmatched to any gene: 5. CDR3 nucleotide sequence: TGTGCCAGTAGTAGGACAGGCGGAGACGAGCAGTACTTC. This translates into CASSRTGGDEQYF.